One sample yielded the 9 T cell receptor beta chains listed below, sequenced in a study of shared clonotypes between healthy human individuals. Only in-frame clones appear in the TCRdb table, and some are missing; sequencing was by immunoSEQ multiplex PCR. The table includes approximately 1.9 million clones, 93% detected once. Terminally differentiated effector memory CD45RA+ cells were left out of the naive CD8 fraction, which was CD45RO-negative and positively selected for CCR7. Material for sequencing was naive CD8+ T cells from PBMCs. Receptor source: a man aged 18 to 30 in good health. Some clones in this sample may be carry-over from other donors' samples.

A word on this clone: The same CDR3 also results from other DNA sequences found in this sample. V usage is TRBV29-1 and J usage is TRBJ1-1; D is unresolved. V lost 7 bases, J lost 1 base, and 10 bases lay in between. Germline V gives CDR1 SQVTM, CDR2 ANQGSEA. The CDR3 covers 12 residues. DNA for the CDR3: TGCAGCGCCCTTACCGGGAACACTGAAGCTTTCTTT. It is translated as CSALTGNTEAFF.

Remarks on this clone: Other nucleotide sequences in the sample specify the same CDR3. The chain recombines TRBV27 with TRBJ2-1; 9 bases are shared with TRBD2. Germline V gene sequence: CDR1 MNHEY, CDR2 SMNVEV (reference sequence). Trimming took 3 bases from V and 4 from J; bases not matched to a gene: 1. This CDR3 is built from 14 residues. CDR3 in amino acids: CASSLLAGYNEQFF. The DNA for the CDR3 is TGTGCCAGCAGTTTGCTAGCGGGGTACAATGAGCAGTTCTTC.

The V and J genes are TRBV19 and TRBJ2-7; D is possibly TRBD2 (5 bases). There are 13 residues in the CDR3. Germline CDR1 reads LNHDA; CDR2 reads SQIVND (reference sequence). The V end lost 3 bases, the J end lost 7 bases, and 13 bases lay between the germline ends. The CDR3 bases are TGTGCCAGTAGTATTTTTCGGGGTCGGGAGCAGTACTTC. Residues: CASSIFRGREQYF.

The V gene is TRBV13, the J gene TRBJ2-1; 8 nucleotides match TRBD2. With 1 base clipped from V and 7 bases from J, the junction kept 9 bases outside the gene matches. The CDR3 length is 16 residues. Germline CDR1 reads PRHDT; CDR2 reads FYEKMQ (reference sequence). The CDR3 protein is CASSLARSGRGNEQFF. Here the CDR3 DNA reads TGTGCCAGCAGCTTAGCCCGCAGCGGGAGAGGTAATGAGCAGTTCTTC.

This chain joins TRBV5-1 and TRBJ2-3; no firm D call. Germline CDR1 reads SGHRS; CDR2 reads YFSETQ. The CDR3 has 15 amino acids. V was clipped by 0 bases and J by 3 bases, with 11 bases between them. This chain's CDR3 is CASSLVASRTDTQYF. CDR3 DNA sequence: TGCGCCAGCAGCTTGGTTGCGAGTAGGACAGATACGCAGTATTTT.

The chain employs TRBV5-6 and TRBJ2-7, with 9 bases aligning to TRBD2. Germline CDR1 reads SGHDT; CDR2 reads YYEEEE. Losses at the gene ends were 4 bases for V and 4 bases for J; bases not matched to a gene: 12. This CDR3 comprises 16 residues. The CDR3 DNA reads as TGTGCCAGCAGCCCATTACGTAGCGGGAGAGGTTACGAGCAGTACTTC. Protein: CASSPLRSGRGYEQYF.

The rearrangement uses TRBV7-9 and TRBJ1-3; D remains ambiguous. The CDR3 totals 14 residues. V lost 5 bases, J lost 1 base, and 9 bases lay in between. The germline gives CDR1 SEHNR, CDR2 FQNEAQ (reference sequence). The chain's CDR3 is CASSLRGSGNTIYF. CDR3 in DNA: TGTGCCAGCAGCCTCCGCGGGTCTGGAAACACCATATATTTT.

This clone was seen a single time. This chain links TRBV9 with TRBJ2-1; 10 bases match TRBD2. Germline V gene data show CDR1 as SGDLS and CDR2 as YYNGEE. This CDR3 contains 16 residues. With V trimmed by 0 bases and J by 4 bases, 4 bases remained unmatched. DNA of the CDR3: TGTGCCAGCAGCGTAGAACCTAGCGGGGGTTACAATGAGCAGTTCTTC. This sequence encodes CASSVEPSGGYNEQFF.

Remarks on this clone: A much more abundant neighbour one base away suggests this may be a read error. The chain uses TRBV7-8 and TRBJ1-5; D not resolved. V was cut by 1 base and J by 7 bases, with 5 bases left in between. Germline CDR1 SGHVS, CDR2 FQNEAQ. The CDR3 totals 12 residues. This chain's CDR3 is CASSLGKQPQHF. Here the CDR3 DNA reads TGTGCCAGCAGCTTAGGGAAGCAGCCCCAGCATTTT.